This passage covers 12 T cell receptor beta chains from one sample sequenced in a study of blood T cell repertoires in COVID-19 (dated by TCRdb to between 2020 and 2021). The library came from the immunoSEQ multiplex PCR assay. TCRdb took this table from immuneACCESS and kept in-frame rearrangements with V and J called. Such tables lack part of the clones; where checked against another copy, unresolved V genes explain under half of the gap, and the rest is unexplained. The sample table shows about 190,000 clones, and under 85% are seen once. The ten largest clonotypes hold around 16% of the sample. Sequencing input: peripheral blood. The receptors stem from a man between 60 and 70 years old with active or convalescent COVID-19.

The gene calls are TRBV29-1 and TRBJ1-4, with TRBD1 as a possible D gene (5 bases). CDR3 length: 14 amino acids. V lost 4 bases and J lost 8, with 17 bases in between. The germline V gene encodes CDR1 SQVTM and CDR2 ANQGSEA. The CDR3 DNA sequence: TGCAGCGTTGTTAGGGCAGGGTACGGCGAAAAACTGTTTTTT. As protein: CSVVRAGYGEKLFF.

The chain joins TRBV6-5 to TRBJ2-3, with 11 bases matching TRBD2. The CDR3 covers 15 residues. Germline V lookup: CDR1 MNHEY, CDR2 SVGAGI. V gave up 6 bases and J gave up 5 bases; unmatched junction bases: 7. DNA of the CDR3: TGTGCCAGCAGCCAACTAGCGGGAGAGGTAGATACGCAGTATTTT. This encodes CASSQLAGEVDTQYF.

The chain combines TRBV5-5 with TRBJ2-1; 11 bases are shared with TRBD2. The CDR3 runs to 16 residues. After removal of 0 bases from V and 8 bases from J, the junction contained 7 bases not matched to a gene. Germline V gives CDR1 SGHKS, CDR2 YYEKEE (reference sequence). The CDR3 loop reads CASSLVLAGGNDEQFF. The CDR3 DNA follows: TGTGCCAGCAGCTTGGTCTTAGCGGGAGGGAACGATGAGCAGTTCTTC.

This chain joins TRBV24-1 and TRBJ1-2; no definite D call. Germline values: CDR1 KGHDR, CDR2 SFDVKD. The CDR3 runs 13 residues. V gave up 3 bases and J gave up 10 bases, with 14 bases separating them. Written as DNA, the CDR3 is TGTGCCACCAGTGATCCGCCTTTTCGGTCCTACACCTTC. This gives the protein CATSDPPFRSYTF.

This clone was found once. The chain has TRBV19 and TRBJ1-2; the D is unclear. This CDR3 is 16 amino acids long. The germline gives CDR1 LNHDA, CDR2 SQIVND (reference sequence). Trimming took off 3 bases at V and 2 bases at J, with 16 bases between the two ends. CDR3 in amino acids: CASSIPRGFLNYGYTF. Written as DNA, the CDR3 is TGTGCCAGTAGTATCCCCCGGGGATTTCTGAACTATGGCTACACCTTC.

This chain connects TRBV7-6 to TRBJ2-3; 8 bases are shared with TRBD2. V dropped 5 bases and J dropped 0; count of bases not matched to a gene: 7. Germline CDR1 and CDR2: SGHVS and FNYEAQ. The CDR3 length is 16 residues. This CDR3 is CASSPTSGASTDTQYF. DNA for the CDR3: TGTGCCAGCAGCCCCACTAGCGGCGCTAGCACAGATACGCAGTATTTT.

This clone was recorded a few times. The chain employs TRBV7-9 and TRBJ2-3; unclear D gene. Per the germline V gene, CDR1 is SEHNR and CDR2 is FQNEAQ (reference sequence). The V gene lost 10 bases and the J gene lost 1 base, with 15 bases spanning the gap. CDR3 length: 14 residues. The CDR3 DNA reads TGTGCCACCCGCGTCTTTCAGGGCACAGATACGCAGTATTTT. It translates to CATRVFQGTDTQYF.

V usage is TRBV7-2 and J usage is TRBJ2-3; 13 nucleotides align to TRBD2. CDR1 and CDR2 (germline): SGHTA, FQGNSA. This CDR3 contains 16 residues. The junction had 8 bases not matched to a gene; V was cut back by 5 bases and J by 6 bases. This CDR3 is CASSTGTSGTRDTQYF. The CDR3 nucleotides are TGTGCCAGCAGCACAGGGACTAGCGGGACTAGGGATACGCAGTATTTT.

V and J are TRBV5-1 and TRBJ2-7; no clear D. The germline CDR1 and CDR2 sequences are SGHRS and YFSETQ. The CDR3 is made up of 14 amino acids. V was trimmed by 5 bases and J by 3 bases, leaving 15 bases between them. The CDR3 nucleotides read TGCGCCAGCAGTTCCCTGCCACAGAACTACGAGCAGTACTTC. Amino acid sequence: CASSSLPQNYEQYF.

The genes are TRBV19 and TRBJ1-4; the match to TRBD1 covers 9 bases. CDR1 is LNHDA, CDR2 SQIVND, per germline (reference sequence). This CDR3 comprises 14 residues. With 10 bases clipped from V and 5 bases from J, the junction kept 8 bases outside the gene matches. The CDR3 nucleotides read TGTGCCACCTCCGACAGGGGGGGGAATGAAAAACTGTTTTTT. Protein sequence: CATSDRGGNEKLFF.

This chain connects TRBV12-3 or TRBV12-4 to TRBJ2-7; TRBD1 aligns across 11 bases. With 8 bases clipped from V and 6 bases from J, the junction kept 6 bases outside the gene matches. There are 13 residues in the CDR3. Here the CDR3 DNA reads TGTGCCAGCGGGGACAGGGGGTTGACCGAGCAGTACTTC. Translating it yields CASGDRGLTEQYF.

The chain is built from TRBV14 and TRBJ2-2, with D perhaps matching TRBD1 (5 bases). The germline V gene encodes CDR1 SGHDN and CDR2 FVKESK. Trimming left V 3 bases short and J 1 base short, with 9 bases between. The CDR3 consists of 15 residues. The CDR3 sequence is CASSHYQGNTGELFF. CDR3 bases: TGTGCCAGCAGCCACTATCAGGGGAACACCGGGGAGCTGTTTTTT.